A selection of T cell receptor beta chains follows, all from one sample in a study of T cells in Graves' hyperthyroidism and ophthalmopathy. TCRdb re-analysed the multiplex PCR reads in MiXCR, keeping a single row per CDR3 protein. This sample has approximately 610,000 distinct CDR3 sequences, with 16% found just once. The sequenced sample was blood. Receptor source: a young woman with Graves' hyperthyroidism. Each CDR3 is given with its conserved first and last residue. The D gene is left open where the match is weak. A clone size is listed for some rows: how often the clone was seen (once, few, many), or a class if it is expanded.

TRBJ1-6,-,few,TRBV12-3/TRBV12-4,CASSLDLSPLHF,TGTGCCAGCAGTCTAGATCTTTCACCCCTCCACTTT
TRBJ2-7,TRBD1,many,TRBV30,CAWSPGDREQYF,TGTGCCTGGAGTCCCGGGGACAGGGAGCAGTACTTC
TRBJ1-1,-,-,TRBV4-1,CASTPWGGPSTEAFF,TGCGCCAGCACCCCGTGGGGAGGACCGAGTACTGAAGCTTTCTTT
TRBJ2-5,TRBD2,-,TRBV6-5,CASSYGGGEQETQYF,TGTGCCAGCAGTTACGGGGGGGGGGAGCAAGAGACCCAGTACTTC
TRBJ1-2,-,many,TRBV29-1,CSADASGGMGYGYTF,TGCAGCGCGGATGCCTCGGGGGGCATGGGCTATGGCTACACCTTC
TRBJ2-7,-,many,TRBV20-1,CSARRGGQVYEQYF,TGCAGTGCTAGGCGCGGGGGACAGGTCTACGAGCAGTACTTC
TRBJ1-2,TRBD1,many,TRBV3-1,CASSQLRGLTGYTF,TGTGCCAGCTCCCAGTTAAGGGGGCTTACTGGCTACACCTTC
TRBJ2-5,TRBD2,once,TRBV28,CASSLSTGSLAGKTKETQYF,TGTGCCAGCAGTTTAAGTACAGGATCCCTAGCGGGAAAAACGAAAGAGACCCAGTACTTC
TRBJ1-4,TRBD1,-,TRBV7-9,CASSLGTGGNEKLFF,TGTGCCAGCAGCTTAGGGACAGGGGGCAATGAAAAACTGTTTTTT
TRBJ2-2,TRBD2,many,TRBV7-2,CASSPRRGATNTGELFF,TGTGCCAGCAGCCCCCGGCGGGGGGCTACGAACACCGGGGAGCTGTTTTTT
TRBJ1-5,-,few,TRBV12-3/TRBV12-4,CASSLLADSNQPQHF,TGTGCCAGCAGTTTATTGGCAGACTCCAATCAGCCCCAGCATTTT
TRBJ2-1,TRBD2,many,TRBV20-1,CSARPLAGTYNEQFF,TGCAGTGCTAGACCCCTAGCGGGAACCTACAATGAGCAGTTCTTC
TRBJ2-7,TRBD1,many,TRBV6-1,CASSPSGTGVYEQYF,TGTGCCAGCAGTCCCTCCGGGACAGGGGTTTACGAGCAGTACTTC
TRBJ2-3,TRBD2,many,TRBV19,CASRTGLAGGRTDTQYF,TGTGCCAGTAGGACCGGACTAGCGGGAGGCCGGACAGATACGCAGTATTTT
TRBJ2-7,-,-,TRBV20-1,CSARDTMDNEQYF,TGCAGTGCCCGGGACACTATGGACAATGAGCAGTACTTC
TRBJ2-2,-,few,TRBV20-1,CSARGGGGDTGELFF,TGCAGTGCTAGAGGAGGGGGGGGGGACACCGGGGAGCTGTTTTTT
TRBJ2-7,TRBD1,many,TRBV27,CASSLQGNPYEQYF,TGTGCCAGCAGTCTACAGGGGAACCCCTACGAGCAGTACTTC
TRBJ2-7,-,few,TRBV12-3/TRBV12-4,CASRSSQGFYEQYF,TGTGCCAGCAGATCCAGCCAGGGATTCTACGAGCAGTACTTC
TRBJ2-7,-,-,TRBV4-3,CASSQYSGSYEQYF,TGCGCCAGCAGCCAATACTCGGGGTCCTACGAGCAGTACTTC
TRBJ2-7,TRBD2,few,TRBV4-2,CASSQAGRAPSYEQYF,TGTGCCAGCAGCCAGGCGGGGAGGGCTCCTTCCTACGAGCAGTACTTC
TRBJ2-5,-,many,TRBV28,CASSSPGIQETQYF,TGTGCCAGCAGTTCTCCGGGGATCCAAGAGACCCAGTACTTC
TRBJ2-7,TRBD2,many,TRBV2,CASSVLAAGVTYEQYF,TGTGCCAGCAGTGTTTTGGCGGCGGGGGTCACCTACGAGCAGTACTTC
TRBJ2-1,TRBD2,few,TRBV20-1,CSASRRGGTDEQFF,TGCAGTGCTAGTAGGCGGGGGGGGACCGATGAGCAGTTCTTC
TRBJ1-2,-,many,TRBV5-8,CASGPGDLNYGYTF,TGTGCCAGCGGGCCGGGAGACCTTAACTATGGCTACACCTTC
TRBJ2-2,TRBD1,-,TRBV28,CASKTGTGSNTGELFF,TGTGCCAGCAAGACCGGGACAGGGAGTAACACCGGGGAGCTGTTTTTT
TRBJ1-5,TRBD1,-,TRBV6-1,CASSTGGSSNQPQHF,TGTGCCAGCAGTACAGGGGGATCGAGCAATCAGCCCCAGCATTTT